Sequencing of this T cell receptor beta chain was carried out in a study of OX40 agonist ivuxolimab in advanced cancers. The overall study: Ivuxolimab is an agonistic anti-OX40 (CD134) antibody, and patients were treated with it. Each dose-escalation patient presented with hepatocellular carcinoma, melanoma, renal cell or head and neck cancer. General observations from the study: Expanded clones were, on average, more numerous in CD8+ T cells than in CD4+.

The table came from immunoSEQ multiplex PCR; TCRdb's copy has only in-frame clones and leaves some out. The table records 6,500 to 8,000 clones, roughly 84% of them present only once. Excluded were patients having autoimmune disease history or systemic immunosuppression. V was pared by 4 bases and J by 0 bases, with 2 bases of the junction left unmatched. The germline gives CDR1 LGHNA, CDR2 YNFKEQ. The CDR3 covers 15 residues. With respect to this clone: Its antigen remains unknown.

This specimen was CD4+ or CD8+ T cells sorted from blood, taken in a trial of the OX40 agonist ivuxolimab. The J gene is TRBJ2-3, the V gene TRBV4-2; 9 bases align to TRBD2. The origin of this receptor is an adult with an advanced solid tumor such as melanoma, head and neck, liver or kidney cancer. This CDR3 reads CASSPTSGSTDTQYF. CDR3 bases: TGTGCCAGCAGCCCTACTAGCGGGAGCACAGATACGCAGTATTTT.